Given below is one TCR beta chain in context. With 1 base removed from V and 4 bases from J, the gap between germline ends came to 11 bases. CDR1 LGHDT and CDR2 YNNKEL come from the germline V gene (reference sequence). The CDR3 is 15 amino acids. A second PCR, run for roughly 7 to 12 cycles, used a sample-barcoded 5' primer plus a J-beta primer mix. TCRdb fed the 5' RACE reads into MiXCR, producing one record per CDR3 protein. The sample has more than 650,000 distinct CDR3 sequences, about 53% seen once. The data were taken from a study of blood T cells in healthy people across ages. Sample: blood. The V gene is TRBV3-1, the J gene TRBJ2-1, with D maybe TRBD2 (6 bases). The source is an elderly man in good health. The CDR3 is CASSQGASAYNEQFF. The DNA of the CDR3 is TGTGCCAGCAGCCAAGGCGCTAGCGCGTACAATGAGCAGTTCTTC.